This T cell receptor (beta chain) derives from a study of vaccination and CD4 T cells after COVID-19. Background on the study: Convalescent patients gave post-COVID blood a median approximately 100 days post-diagnosis, range 35 to 161.

The CDR3 consists of 14 residues. The germline V gene has CDR1 LNHDA and CDR2 SQIVND (reference sequence). The ends were cut back, 5 bases at V and 9 bases at J, with 14 bases in the middle. The study sequenced cultured CD4+ T cell DNA using the Oncomine TCR Beta short-read assay. TCRdb re-called the PCR reads with MiXCR, one entry per CDR3 protein. The sample has over 4,000 distinct CDR3 sequences; roughly two thirds are singletons. Treatment specified: approximately nine-day PBMC culture with coronavirus spike peptide pools or control peptides (ViraFEST assay). Gathered ahead of the COVID-19 pandemic (2011-2018) were the CD4+ T cells of the unexposed donor. As concerns this clonotype: Antigen specificity is unknown.

The rearrangement joins TRBV19 to TRBJ1-6; D is ambiguous. The sequencing sample was made of CD4+ T cells from blood, cultured in vitro. This receptor was obtained from a human donor in good health. CDR3 protein: CASSVKIEGSPLHF. CDR3 DNA: TGTGCCAGTAGTGTCAAAATAGAGGGTTCACCCCTCCACTTT.